The T cell receptor beta chain under discussion was sequenced for a study of cytomegalovirus exposure and HLA in healthy donors. Trimming took 5 bases from V and 1 from J, leaving 14 bases between them. CDR3 length: 15 residues. The germline CDR1 and CDR2 sequences are SGHTA and FQGNSA. Use of 60 Vbeta and 13 Jbeta primers characterized the PCR. Profiled with immunoSEQ multiplex PCR; TCRdb holds only in-frame clones, not every one. The sample holds approximately 200,000 clones; approximately 85% are singletons and the top ten take 2% to 2.5%. J is TRBJ2-5 and V is TRBV7-2; D might be TRBD1 (6 bases). The sequence came from a woman in her forties or fifties in good health and CMV-seronegative. The sample consisted of PBMCs. The CDR3 nucleotides read TGTGCCAGCAGCCTAACAGGGCTTTCCCAAGAGACCCAGTACTTC. Its protein product is CASSLTGLSQETQYF.